This TCR beta chain was captured in a study of T-cell memory formation after mild COVID-19. Study results and limitations: Memory cells collected pre-infection included some clones that later responded, suggesting cross-reactive memory joined. CD4+ contracting clones were found mainly in CM and EM, and CD8+ ones in EMRA. Clones that got smaller from day 15 to 85 had even CD4/CD8, while clones growing later tipped toward CD4+.

As regards this clonotype: Its specificity is unknown.

Sample barcodes and UMIs were carried by the TCR alpha and TCR beta cDNA libraries that 5'RACE generated with constant-segment primers. TCRdb passed the 5' RACE reads through MiXCR, listing each CDR3 protein once. Of around 340,000 distinct CDR3 sequences listed, 15% are singletons. Germline V CDR1 and CDR2: ENHRY, SYGVKD. The CDR3 sequence is 14 residues long. The V end was cut by 0 bases, the J end by 1 base, with 6 bases between. Sequenced sample: PBMCs or a T cell subset sorted from them (not recorded which). The genes are TRBV10-3 and TRBJ1-1; D possibly corresponds to TRBD1 (5 bases). The clonotype comes from a man between 18 and 35 years old who had mild COVID-19 (a few samples of this study predate the infection). Cell type and time point are not known. In DNA, the CDR3 is TGTGCCATCAGTGAGTCGGGGGGGAACACTGAAGCTTTCTTT. It translates to CAISESGGNTEAFF.